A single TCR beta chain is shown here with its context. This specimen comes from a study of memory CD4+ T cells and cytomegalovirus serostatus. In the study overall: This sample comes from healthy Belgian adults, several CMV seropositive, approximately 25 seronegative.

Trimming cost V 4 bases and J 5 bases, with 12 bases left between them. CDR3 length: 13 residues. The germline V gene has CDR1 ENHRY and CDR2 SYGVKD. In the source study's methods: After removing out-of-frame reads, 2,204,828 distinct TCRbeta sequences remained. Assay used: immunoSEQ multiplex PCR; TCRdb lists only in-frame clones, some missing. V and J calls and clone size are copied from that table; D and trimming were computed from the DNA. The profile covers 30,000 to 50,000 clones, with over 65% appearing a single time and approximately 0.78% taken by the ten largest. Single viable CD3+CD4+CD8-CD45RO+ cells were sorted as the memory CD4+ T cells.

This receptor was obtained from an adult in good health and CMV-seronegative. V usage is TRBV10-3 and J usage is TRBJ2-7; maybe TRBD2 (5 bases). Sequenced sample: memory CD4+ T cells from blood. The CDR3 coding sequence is TGTGCCATCAGTGTACTGGGAGTCGACGAGCAGTACTTC. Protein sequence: CAISVLGVDEQYF.